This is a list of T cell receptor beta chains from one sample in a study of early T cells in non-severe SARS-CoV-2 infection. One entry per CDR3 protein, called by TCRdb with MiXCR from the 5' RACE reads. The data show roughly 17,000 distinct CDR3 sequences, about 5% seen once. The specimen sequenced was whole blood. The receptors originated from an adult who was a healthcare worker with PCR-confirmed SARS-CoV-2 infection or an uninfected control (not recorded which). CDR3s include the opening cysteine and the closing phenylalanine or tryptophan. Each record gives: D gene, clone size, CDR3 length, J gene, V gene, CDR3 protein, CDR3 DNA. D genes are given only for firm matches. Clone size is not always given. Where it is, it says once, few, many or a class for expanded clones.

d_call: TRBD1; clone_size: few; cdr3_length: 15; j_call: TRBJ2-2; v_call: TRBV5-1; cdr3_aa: CASSFDRGVTGELFF; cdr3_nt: TGCGCCAGCAGCTTCGACAGGGGGGTTACCGGGGAGCTGTTTTTT
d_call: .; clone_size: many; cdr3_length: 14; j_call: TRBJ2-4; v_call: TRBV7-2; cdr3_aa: CASSFDNPGNIQYF; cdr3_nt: TGTGCCAGCAGCTTCGACAATCCTGGGAACATTCAGTACTTC
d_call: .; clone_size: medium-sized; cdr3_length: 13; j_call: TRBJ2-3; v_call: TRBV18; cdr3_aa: CASSEGGTDTQYF; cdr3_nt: TGTGCCAGCTCCGAGGGTGGCACAGATACGCAGTATTTT
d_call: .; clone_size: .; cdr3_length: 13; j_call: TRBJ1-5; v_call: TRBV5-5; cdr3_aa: CASSLNRDQPQHF; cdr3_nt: TGTGCCAGCAGCTTGAACAGGGATCAGCCCCAGCATTTT
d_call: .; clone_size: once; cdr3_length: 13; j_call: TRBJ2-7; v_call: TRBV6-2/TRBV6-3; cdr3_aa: CASSYGLAYEQYF; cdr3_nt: TGTGCCAGCAGCTACGGCCTAGCCTACGAGCAGTACTTC
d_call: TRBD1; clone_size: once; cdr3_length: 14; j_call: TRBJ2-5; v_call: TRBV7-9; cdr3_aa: CASSSQGRQETQYF; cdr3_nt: TGTGCCAGCAGCTCACAGGGGCGGCAAGAGACCCAGTACTTC
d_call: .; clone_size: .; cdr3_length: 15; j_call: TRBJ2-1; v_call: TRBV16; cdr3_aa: CASSPAPTPGHEQFF; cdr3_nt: TGTGCCAGCAGCCCCGCACCCACCCCGGGGCATGAGCAGTTCTTC
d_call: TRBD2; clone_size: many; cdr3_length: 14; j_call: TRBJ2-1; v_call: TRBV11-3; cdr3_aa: CASSLYPSGNEQFF; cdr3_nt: TGTGCCAGCAGCTTGTATCCTAGCGGCAATGAGCAGTTCTTC
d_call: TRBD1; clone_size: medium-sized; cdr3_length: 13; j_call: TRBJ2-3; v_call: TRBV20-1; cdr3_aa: CSALGQGADTQYF; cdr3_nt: TGCAGTGCCCTGGGCCAGGGGGCAGATACGCAGTATTTT
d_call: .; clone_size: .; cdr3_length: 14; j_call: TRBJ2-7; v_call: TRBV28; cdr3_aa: CASSSGTASYEQYF; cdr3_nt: TGTGCCAGCAGTTCCGGGACTGCCTCCTACGAGCAGTACTTC
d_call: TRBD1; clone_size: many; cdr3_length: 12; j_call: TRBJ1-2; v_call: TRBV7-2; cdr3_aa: CASSLTGGGYTF; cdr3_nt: TGTGCCAGCAGCTTAACAGGGGGCGGCTACACCTTC
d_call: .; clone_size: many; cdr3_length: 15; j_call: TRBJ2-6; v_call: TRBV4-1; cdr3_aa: CASSPIRSGANVLTF; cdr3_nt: TGCGCCAGCAGCCCCATCCGCTCTGGGGCCAACGTCCTGACTTTC
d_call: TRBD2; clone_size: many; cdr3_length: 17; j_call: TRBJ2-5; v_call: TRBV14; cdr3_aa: CASSPRPSGRPQETQYF; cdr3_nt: TGTGCCAGCAGCCCCCGGCCTAGCGGGAGACCCCAAGAGACCCAGTACTTC
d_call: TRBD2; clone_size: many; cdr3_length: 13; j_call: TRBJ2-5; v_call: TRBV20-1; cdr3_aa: CSARSGRVETQYF; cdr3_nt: TGCAGTGCTAGATCCGGGAGGGTTGAGACCCAGTACTTC
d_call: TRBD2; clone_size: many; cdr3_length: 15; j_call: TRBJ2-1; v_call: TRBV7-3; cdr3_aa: CASSLGGRSVNEQFF; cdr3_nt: TGTGCCAGCAGCTTAGGCGGGAGATCTGTGAATGAGCAGTTCTTC
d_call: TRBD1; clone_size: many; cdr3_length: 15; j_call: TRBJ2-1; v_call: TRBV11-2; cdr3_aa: CASRTTRGIYNEQFF; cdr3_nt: TGTGCCAGCAGAACGACCAGGGGGATCTACAATGAGCAGTTCTTC
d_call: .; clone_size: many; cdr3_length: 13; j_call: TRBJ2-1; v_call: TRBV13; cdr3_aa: CASTSTRGNEQFF; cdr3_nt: TGTGCCAGCACCTCAACTAGGGGCAATGAGCAGTTCTTC
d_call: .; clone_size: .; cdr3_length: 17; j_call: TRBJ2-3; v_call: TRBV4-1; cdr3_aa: CASSQEPAGPSTDTQYF; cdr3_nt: TGCGCCAGCAGCCAAGAACCAGCGGGCCCTAGCACAGATACGCAGTATTTT
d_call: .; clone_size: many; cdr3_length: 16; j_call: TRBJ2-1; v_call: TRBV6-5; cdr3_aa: CASSYSIPGKYNEQFF; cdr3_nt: TGTGCCAGCAGTTACTCGATTCCCGGAAAATACAATGAGCAGTTCTTC
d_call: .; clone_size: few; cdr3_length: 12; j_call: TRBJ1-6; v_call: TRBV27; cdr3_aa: CASSGYNSPLHF; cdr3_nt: TGTGCCAGCAGTGGGTATAATTCACCCCTCCACTTT
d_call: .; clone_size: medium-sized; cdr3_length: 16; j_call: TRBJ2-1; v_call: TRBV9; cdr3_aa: CASSVKSSGSYNEQFF; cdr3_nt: TGTGCCAGCAGCGTAAAGTCCAGCGGTTCCTACAATGAGCAGTTCTTC
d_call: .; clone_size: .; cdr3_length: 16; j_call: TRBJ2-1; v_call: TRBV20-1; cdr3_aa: CSALDEEMAAYNEQFF; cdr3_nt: TGCAGTGCTCTTGATGAGGAGATGGCTGCCTACAATGAGCAGTTCTTC
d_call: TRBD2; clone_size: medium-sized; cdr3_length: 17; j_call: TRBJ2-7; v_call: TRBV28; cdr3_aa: CASSSADLAGELREQYF; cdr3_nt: TGTGCCAGCAGTTCCGCCGACCTAGCGGGGGAGTTGAGGGAGCAGTACTTC
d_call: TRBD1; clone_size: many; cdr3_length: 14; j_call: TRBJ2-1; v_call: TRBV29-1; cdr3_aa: CSVEDRARGNEQFF; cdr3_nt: TGCAGCGTTGAAGATCGGGCCAGGGGGAATGAGCAGTTCTTC
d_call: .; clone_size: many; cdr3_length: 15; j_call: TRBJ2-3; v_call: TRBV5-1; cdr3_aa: CASTLYPGTTDTQYF; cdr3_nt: TGCGCCAGCACCCTGTACCCTGGGACTACAGATACGCAGTATTTT
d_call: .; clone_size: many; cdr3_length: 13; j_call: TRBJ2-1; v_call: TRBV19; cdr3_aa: CASSIVRGPEQFF; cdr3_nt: TGTGCCAGTAGTATAGTAAGAGGCCCTGAGCAGTTCTTC
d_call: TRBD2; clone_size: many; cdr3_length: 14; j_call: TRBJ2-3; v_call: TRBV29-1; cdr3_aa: CSVEAGGWSDTQYF; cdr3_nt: TGCAGCGTTGAAGCGGGAGGGTGGTCAGATACGCAGTATTTT
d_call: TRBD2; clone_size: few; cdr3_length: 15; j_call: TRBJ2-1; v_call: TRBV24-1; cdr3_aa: CATSGPGDYSRGQFF; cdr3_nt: TGTGCCACCAGTGGTCCGGGGGACTACTCAAGGGGGCAGTTCTTC
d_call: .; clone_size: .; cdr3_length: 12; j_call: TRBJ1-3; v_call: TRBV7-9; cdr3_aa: CASSGDGNTIYF; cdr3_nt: TGTGCCAGCAGCGGGGATGGAAACACCATATATTTT
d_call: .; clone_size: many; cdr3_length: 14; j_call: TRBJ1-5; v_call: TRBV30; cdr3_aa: CAWSDLRGNQPQHF; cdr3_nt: TGTGCCTGGAGTGATTTACGAGGCAATCAGCCCCAGCATTTT
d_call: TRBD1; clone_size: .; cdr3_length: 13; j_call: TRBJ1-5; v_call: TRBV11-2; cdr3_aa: CASSLDRDQPQHF; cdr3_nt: TGTGCCAGCAGCTTGGACAGGGATCAGCCCCAGCATTTT
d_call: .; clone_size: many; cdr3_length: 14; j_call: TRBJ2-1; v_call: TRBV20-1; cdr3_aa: CSARDLAPYNEQFF; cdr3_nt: TGCAGTGCTAGAGATCTAGCGCCTTACAATGAGCAGTTCTTC
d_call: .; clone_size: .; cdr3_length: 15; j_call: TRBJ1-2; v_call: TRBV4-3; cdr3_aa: CASSQARGLDYGYTF; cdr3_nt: TGCGCCAGCAGCCAAGCAAGGGGACTTGACTATGGCTACACCTTC
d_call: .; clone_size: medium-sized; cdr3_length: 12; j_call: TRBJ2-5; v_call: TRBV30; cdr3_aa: CAGGGTQETQYF; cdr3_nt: TGTGCCGGCGGAGGAACTCAAGAGACCCAGTACTTC
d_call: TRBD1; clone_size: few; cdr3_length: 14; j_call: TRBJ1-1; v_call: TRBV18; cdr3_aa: CASSPKTGKAEAFF; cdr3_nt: TGTGCCAGCTCACCCAAGACAGGGAAGGCTGAAGCTTTCTTT
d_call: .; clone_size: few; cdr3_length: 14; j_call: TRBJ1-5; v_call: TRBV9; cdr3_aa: CASSVAPRNQPQHF; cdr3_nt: TGTGCCAGCAGCGTAGCCCCAAGGAACCAGCCCCAGCATTTT
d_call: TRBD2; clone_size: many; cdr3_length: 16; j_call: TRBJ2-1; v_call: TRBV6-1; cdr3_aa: CASSEGGGRIPNEQFF; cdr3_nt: TGTGCCAGCAGTGAAGGCGGGGGGCGAATCCCCAATGAGCAGTTCTTC
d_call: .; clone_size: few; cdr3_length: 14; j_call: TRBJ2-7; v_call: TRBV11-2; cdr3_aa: CASSPIRSSYEQYF; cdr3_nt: TGTGCCAGCAGCCCCATCAGGAGCTCCTACGAGCAGTACTTC
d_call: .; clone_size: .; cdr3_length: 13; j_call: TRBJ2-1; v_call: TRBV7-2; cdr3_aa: CASSLRVHNEQFF; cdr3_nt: TGTGCCAGCAGCCTTAGAGTGCACAATGAGCAGTTCTTC
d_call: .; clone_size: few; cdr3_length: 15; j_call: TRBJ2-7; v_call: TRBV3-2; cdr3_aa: CASSQDSGPGGEQYF; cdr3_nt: TGTGCCAGCAGCCAAGATAGCGGACCCGGGGGGGAGCAGTACTTC
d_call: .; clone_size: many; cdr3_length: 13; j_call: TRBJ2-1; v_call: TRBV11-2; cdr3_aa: CASSLTMLNEQFF; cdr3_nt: TGTGCCAGCAGCTTAACCATGCTAAATGAGCAGTTCTTC
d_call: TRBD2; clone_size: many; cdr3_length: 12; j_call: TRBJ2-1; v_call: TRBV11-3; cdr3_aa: CASSLGGDEQFF; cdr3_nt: TGTGCCAGCAGCTTGGGAGGGGATGAGCAGTTCTTC
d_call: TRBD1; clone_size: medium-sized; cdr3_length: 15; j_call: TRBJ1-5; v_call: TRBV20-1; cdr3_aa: CSAEDRTGSNQPQHF; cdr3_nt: TGCAGTGCCGAGGACCGGACAGGGAGCAATCAGCCCCAGCATTTT
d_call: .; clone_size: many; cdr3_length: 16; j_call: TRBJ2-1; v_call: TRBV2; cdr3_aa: CASKESGRSSYNEQFF; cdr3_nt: TGTGCCAGCAAAGAGAGCGGGCGGAGCTCCTACAATGAGCAGTTCTTC
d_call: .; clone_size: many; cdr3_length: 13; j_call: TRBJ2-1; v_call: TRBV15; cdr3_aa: CATQVAASDEQFF; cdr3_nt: TGTGCCACCCAGGTTGCGGCTAGCGATGAGCAGTTCTTC